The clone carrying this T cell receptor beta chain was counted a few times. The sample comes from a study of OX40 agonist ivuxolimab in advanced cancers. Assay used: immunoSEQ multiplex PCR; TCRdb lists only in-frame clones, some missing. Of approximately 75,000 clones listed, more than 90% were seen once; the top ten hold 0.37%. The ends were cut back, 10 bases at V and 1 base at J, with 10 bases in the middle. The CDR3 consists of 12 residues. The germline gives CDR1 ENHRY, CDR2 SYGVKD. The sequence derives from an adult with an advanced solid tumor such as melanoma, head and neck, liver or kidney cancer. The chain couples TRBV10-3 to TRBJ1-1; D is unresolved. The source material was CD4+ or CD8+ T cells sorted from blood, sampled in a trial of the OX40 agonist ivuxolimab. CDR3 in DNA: TGTGCCACCCACGAGGGGAACACTGAAGCTTTCTTT. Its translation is CATHEGNTEAFF.